This TCR beta chain was retrieved from a study of response to subunit inactivated influenza vaccine. Points from the study as a whole: T cells newly recruited by each seasonal influenza vaccination are few, the authors suggested.

TCRdb reprocessed the RT-PCR reads via MiXCR and lists one record per CDR3 protein. The data contain just under 550,000 distinct CDR3 sequences, under 30% of them singletons. About this clonotype: The antigen remains undetermined.

Germline V gives CDR1 SGHVS, CDR2 FQNEAQ. This CDR3 contains 14 residues. V lost 7 bases, J lost 0 bases, and 12 bases lay in between. The sample was also linked to a second study, of T cells expressing NK-cell markers. Turning to that study: The authors generated TCR beta cDNA through 5'RACE template switching with UMIs. HCMV seropositivity marked most of the eight sequenced donors; one was seronegative. One observes that, in a handful of donors, these clonotypes were also the leading ones within the CD3+CD56-NKG2C+ fraction. Certain NKG2C+ T cell clones were expanded, and their HCMV specificity remained unclear.

The chain joins TRBV7-8 to TRBJ1-1; a possible D gene is TRBD1 (5 bases). The TCR originated in a middle-aged man who received an inactivated influenza vaccine. Sequenced here: CD4+ T cells sorted from PBMCs, sampled about 12 days after vaccination. CDR3 nucleotide sequence: TGTGCCAGCATTCTGGGGCATATGAACACTGAAGCTTTCTTT. This sequence encodes CASILGHMNTEAFF.